The present TCR beta chain was sequenced within a study of T-cell memory formation after mild COVID-19. The study, taken as a whole, reports: For contracting clones, CD4+ ones sat mainly in CM and EM, CD8+ in EMRA.

From germline, CDR1 is SGHTA and CDR2 FQGNSA. There are 12 residues in the CDR3. V was trimmed by 11 bases and J by 10 bases, leaving 18 bases between them. This clonotype was counted many times. Antigen unknown. 5'RACE, which relied on constant-segment primers, yielded TCR alpha and TCR beta cDNA libraries carrying sample barcodes and UMIs. TCRdb redid the calling of the 5' RACE reads with MiXCR, one entry per CDR3 protein. The sample shows around 250,000 distinct CDR3 sequences, around 15% of them seen only once. The sample was PBMCs or a T cell subset sorted from them (not recorded which). This clonotype originated in a man younger than 35 who had mild COVID-19 (a few samples of this study predate the infection). Cell type and time point are not known. The chain links TRBV7-2 to TRBJ2-1; D unclear. The CDR3 region is CAGSGPQAEQFF. The CDR3 region has the DNA TGTGCCGGATCCGGGCCCCAGGCCGAGCAGTTCTTC.